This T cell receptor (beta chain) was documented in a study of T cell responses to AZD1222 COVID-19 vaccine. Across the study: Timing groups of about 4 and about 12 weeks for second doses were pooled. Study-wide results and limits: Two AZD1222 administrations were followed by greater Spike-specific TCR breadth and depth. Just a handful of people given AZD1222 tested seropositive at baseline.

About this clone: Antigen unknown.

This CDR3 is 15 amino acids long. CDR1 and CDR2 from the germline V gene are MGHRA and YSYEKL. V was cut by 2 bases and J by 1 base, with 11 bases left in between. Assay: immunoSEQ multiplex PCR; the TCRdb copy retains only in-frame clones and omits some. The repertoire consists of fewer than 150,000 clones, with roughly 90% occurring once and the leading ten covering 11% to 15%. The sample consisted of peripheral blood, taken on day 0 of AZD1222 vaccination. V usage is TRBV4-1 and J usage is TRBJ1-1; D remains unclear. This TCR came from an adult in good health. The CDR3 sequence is CASSQYVGENTEAFF. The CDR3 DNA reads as TGCGCCAGCAGCCAATATGTGGGAGAGAACACTGAAGCTTTCTTT.